This entry features one TCR beta chain sequence. Its matching antigen is unknown. The source of the sample is a study of response to subunit inactivated influenza vaccine. The germline gives CDR1 LGHNA, CDR2 YNFKEQ. This CDR3 region has 15 residues. V was shortened by 1 base and J by 7 bases, with 16 bases between the two germline ends. Points from the study as a whole: The authors suggested that few new T cells are recruited per seasonal influenza vaccination.

TCRdb reanalysed the RT-PCR reads using MiXCR and keeps one entry per CDR3 protein. Among 500,000 to 600,000 distinct CDR3 sequences listed, 16% were seen once. The source was CD4+ T cells sorted from PBMCs, collected less than 30 months after vaccination. The chain carries TRBV4-2 and TRBJ2-5; a possible D gene is TRBD1 (5 bases). The sequence derives from a man in his fifties or sixties who received an inactivated influenza vaccine. As DNA, the CDR3 is TGTGCCAGCAGCCAAGGCCCGGCCCCAGGGTCGACCCAGTACTTC. Its translation is CASSQGPAPGSTQYF.